Each of the 15 T cell receptor beta chains below was sequenced from the same sample in a study of blood T cells in healthy people across ages. A J-beta primer mix and a sample-barcoded 5' primer were used in a second PCR of roughly 6 to 12 cycles. Each CDR3 protein gets one entry after TCRdb re-called the 5' RACE reads with MiXCR. Altogether 650,000 to 700,000 distinct CDR3 sequences are present, 32% being singletons, with the ten largest covering approximately 15%. Sequences were obtained from blood. The receptors stem from a woman aged 80 or over in good health.

Written as DNA, the CDR3 is TGCAGTGCTAGTGGGCGGGAGCGGTACGAGCAGTACTTC. This translates into CSASGRERYEQYF. The V call is TRBV20-1, the J call TRBJ2-7, with 7 bases that match TRBD2. The CDR3 runs to 13 residues. In germline, CDR1 is DFQATT, CDR2 SNEGSKA (reference sequence). Trimming took 3 bases from V and 4 from J; bases not matched to a gene: 6.

This clonotype was observed many times. The V and J genes are TRBV7-2 and TRBJ1-2, with D tentatively TRBD1 (5 bases). Trimming cost V 5 bases and J 7 bases, with 20 bases left between them. The germline CDR1 and CDR2 sequences are SGHTA and FQGNSA. The CDR3 sequence is 15 residues long. The CDR3 spells CASSANRGPGAGYTF. CDR3 bases: TGTGCCAGCAGCGCAAATAGGGGACCGGGTGCTGGCTACACCTTC.

This clonotype was observed at least ten times. The V call is TRBV24-1, the J call TRBJ2-3; D is unclear. Germline V CDR1 and CDR2: KGHDR, SFDVKD. CDR3 length equals 12 residues. V was trimmed by 1 base and J by 5 bases, leaving 3 bases between them. CDR3 sequence (DNA): TGTGCCACCAGTGATTTTCGAGATACGCAGTATTTT. It specifies CATSDFRDTQYF.

This clonotype has a count of ten or more. The chain has TRBV7-8 and TRBJ2-3, with D uncertain. The V end was cut by 1 base, the J end by 6 bases, with 11 bases between. The CDR3 consists of 14 residues. CDR1 is SGHVS, CDR2 FQNEAQ, per germline. The CDR3 DNA is TGTGCCAGCAGCTTAGGAGACCTATCGGATACGCAGTATTTT. Translated, it gives CASSLGDLSDTQYF. The complete variable domain, with remaining parts taken from reference TRBV7-8 and TRBJ2-3, reads GAGVSQSPRYKVAKRGQDVALRCDPISGHVSLFWYQQALGQGPEFLTYFQNEAQLDKSGLPSDRFFAERPEGSVSTLKIQRTQQEDSAVYLCASSLGDLSDTQYFGPGTRLTVL.

The J gene is TRBJ2-3, the V gene TRBV13, with 10 bases matching TRBD1. This CDR3 is 14 amino acids long. Germline CDR1 reads PRHDT; CDR2 reads FYEKMQ (reference sequence). The junction had 8 bases not matched to a gene; V was cut back by 8 bases and J by 6 bases. The CDR3 DNA reads TGTGCCAGCGGCCCGACAGGGGGCGCGGATACGCAGTATTTT. It specifies CASGPTGGADTQYF.

V gene TRBV5-1 combines with J gene TRBJ2-3, with D uncertain. The CDR3 length is 14 residues. The germline V gene has CDR1 SGHRS and CDR2 YFSETQ. V lost 4 bases, J lost 0 bases, and 9 bases lay in between. CDR3 nucleotide sequence: TGCGCCAGCAGCCGTGACTCAAGCACAGATACGCAGTATTTT. It is translated as CASSRDSSTDTQYF.

Of note for this clonotype: Just one base apart from a much larger clone, this may be a read error. The chain carries TRBV4-1 and TRBJ2-1; perhaps TRBD2 as D (7 bases). The CDR3 runs 16 residues. Trimming removed 4 bases at V and 6 bases at J, with 19 bases between. Germline V gene data show CDR1 as MGHRA and CDR2 as YSYEKL. The DNA of the CDR3 is TGCGCCAGCAGCCCCCAATCTCAAGGGGGGGGCAATGAGCAGTTCTTC. Its translation: CASSPQSQGGGNEQFF.

This clonotype was seen a handful of times. One end of the junction varies from germline; a read error may be responsible. This chain links TRBV20-1 with TRBJ2-3, with D possibly being TRBD2 (6 bases). Germline values: CDR1 DFQATT, CDR2 SNEGSKA (reference sequence). This CDR3 region has 13 residues. The DNA of the CDR3 is TGTTCCCCCCGGGAGAGTAGCCCAGATACGCAGTATTTT. This codes for CSPRESSPDTQYF.

The chain couples TRBV7-2 to TRBJ2-5; 14 bases match TRBD2. After removal of 5 bases from V and 11 bases from J, the junction contained 10 bases not matched to a gene. The CDR3 is 15 amino acids. Germline V CDR1 and CDR2: SGHTA, FQGNSA. CDR3 nucleotide sequence: TGTGCCAGCAGCCAGACTAGCGGGGGGGTTAGTGGGCAGTACTTC. It encodes CASSQTSGGVSGQYF.

The chain is built from TRBV24-1 and TRBJ1-5; unclear D gene. The CDR3 length is 14 residues. CDR1 is KGHDR, CDR2 SFDVKD, per germline. With 4 bases removed from V and 2 bases from J, the gap between germline ends came to 8 bases. Here the CDR3 reads CATSEGNGNQPQHF. Written as DNA, the CDR3 is TGTGCCACCAGTGAGGGGAACGGCAATCAGCCCCAGCATTTT.

In its sample, this clonotype was seen many times. The chain combines TRBV7-2 with TRBJ1-5; no reliable D call. CDR1 and CDR2 from the germline V gene are SGHTA and FQGNSA. The CDR3 extends over 14 amino acids. V shed 5 bases and J shed 6 bases, with 14 bases lying between them. The DNA for the CDR3 is TGTGCCAGCAGCCCGTCAGAGGGATTTCAGCCCCAGCATTTT. Amino acid sequence: CASSPSEGFQPQHF.

This clonotype appeared a few times. The CDR3 loop is CASSERTMNTEAFF. The CDR3 nucleotides are TGTGCCAGCAGTGAAAGGACAATGAACACTGAAGCTTTCTTT. The V gene is TRBV2, the J gene TRBJ1-1; possible D gene TRBD1, 5 bases. V gave up 2 bases and J gave up 0 bases, with 7 bases separating them. The CDR3 runs to 14 residues. Germline loops: CDR1 SNHLY, CDR2 FYNNEI.

The genes are TRBV6-2 or TRBV6-3 and TRBJ2-5; D is ambiguous. There are 14 residues in the CDR3. Germline CDR1 reads MNHEY; CDR2 reads SVGEGT. Trimming shortened V by 6 bases and J by 13 bases, and 24 bases separated the two germline ends. CDR3 sequence (DNA): TGTGCCAGCAGCTCCTTGACAAGGCCCTACGAGCGGTACTTC. Amino acid sequence: CASSSLTRPYERYF.

The chain has TRBV20-1 and TRBJ2-3; D might be TRBD2 (6 bases). V was pared by 0 bases and J by 0 bases, with 10 bases between. The CDR3 loop spans 15 amino acids. Germline CDR1 and CDR2: DFQATT and SNEGSKA (reference sequence). CDR3: CSARDGAGSTDTQYF. The CDR3 nucleotides are TGCAGTGCTAGAGATGGGGCGGGGAGCACAGATACGCAGTATTTT.

The rearrangement uses TRBV7-2 and TRBJ2-7, with a tentative D call TRBD2 (5 bases). Looked up from germline, CDR1 is SGHTA and CDR2 is FQGNSA. Trimming stripped 1 base from V and 10 bases from J, with 8 bases between. The CDR3 has 11 residues. The CDR3 region is CASSLVEAQYF. The CDR3 bases are TGTGCCAGCAGCTTAGTGGAGGCCCAGTACTTC.